Reported below is one T cell receptor (beta chain). What it binds is unknown. Among the 120 or so subjects of the validation cohort, separate from the approximately 660-subject first cohort, were the donors. These data belong to a study of cytomegalovirus exposure and HLA in healthy donors. Whole-study results and caveats: It was reportedly the case that the classifier diagnosed cytomegalovirus status with high specificity and sensitivity.

This CDR3 is 18 amino acids long. V was pared by 0 bases and J by 1 base, with 8 bases of the junction left unmatched. Germline CDR1 is LGHNA and CDR2 is YSLEER. Repertoires were generated with immunoSEQ multiplex PCR, while TCRdb's copy carries only in-frame clones and drops some. This sample yields some 120,000 clones, of which almost 90% are seen a single time; approximately 1.5% belongs to the top ten. The chain joins TRBV4-3 to TRBJ2-3; TRBD2 agrees at 9 bases. Sequencing input: PBMCs. This clonotype was obtained from a man aged 25 to 40 in good health and CMV-seronegative. DNA of the CDR3: TGCGCCAGCAGCCAAGATCTAACTCCTAGCGGGGGCACAGATACGCAGTATTTT. This gives the protein CASSQDLTPSGGTDTQYF.